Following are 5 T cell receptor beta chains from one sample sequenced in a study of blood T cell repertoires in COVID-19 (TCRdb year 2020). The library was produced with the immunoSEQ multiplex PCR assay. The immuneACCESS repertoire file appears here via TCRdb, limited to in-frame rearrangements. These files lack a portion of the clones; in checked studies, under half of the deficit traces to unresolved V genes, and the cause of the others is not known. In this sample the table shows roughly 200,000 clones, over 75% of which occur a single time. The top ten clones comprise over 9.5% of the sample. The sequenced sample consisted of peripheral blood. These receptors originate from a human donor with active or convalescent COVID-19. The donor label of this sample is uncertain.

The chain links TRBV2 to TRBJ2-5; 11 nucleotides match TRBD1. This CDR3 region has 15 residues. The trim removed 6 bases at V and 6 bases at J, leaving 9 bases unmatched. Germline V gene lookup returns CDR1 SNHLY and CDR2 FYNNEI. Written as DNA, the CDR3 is TGTGCCAGCAGCGCAAGGACAGGGGGCAGGAAGACCCAGTACTTC. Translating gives CASSARTGGRKTQYF.

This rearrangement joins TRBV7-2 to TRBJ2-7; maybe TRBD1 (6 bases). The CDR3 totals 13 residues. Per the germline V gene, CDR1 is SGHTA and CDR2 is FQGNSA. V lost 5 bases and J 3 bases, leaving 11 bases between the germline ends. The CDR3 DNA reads TGTGCCAGCAGCCGCAGAGGGGGCTACGAGCAGTACTTC. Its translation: CASSRRGGYEQYF.

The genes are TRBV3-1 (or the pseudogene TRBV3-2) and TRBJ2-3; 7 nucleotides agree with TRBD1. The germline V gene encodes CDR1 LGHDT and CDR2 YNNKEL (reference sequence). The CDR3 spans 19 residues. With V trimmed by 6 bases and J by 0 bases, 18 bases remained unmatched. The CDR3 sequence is CASRTGTEASWLSTDTQYF. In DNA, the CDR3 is TGTGCCAGCAGGACCGGGACAGAAGCCTCGTGGTTGAGCACAGATACGCAGTATTTT.

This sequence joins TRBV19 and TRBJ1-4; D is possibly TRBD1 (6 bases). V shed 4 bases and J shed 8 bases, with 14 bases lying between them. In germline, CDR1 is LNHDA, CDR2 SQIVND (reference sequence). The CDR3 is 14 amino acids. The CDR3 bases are TGTGCCAGTAGTAGGAACAGGGTAGCGGAAAAACTGTTTTTT. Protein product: CASSRNRVAEKLFF.

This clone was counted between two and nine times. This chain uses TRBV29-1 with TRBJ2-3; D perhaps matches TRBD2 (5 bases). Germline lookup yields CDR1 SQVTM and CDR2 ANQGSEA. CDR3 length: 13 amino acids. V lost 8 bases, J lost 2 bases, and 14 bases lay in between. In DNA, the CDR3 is TGCAGCTCGAGTCAGCGGTTCACAGATACGCAGTATTTT. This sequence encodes CSSSQRFTDTQYF.